This record concerns one TCR beta chain sequence. Its antigen is currently unknown. It may be a read error: a sequence one base away is much more abundant. This entry comes from a study of T cell repertoires in cytomegalovirus infection. Study-wide context: Indicated by public TCR beta signatures were CMV infection and matching HLA type. General study points: CMV-specific HLA-C-restricted TCR beta clonotypes dominated the ex vivo response. Pooled public TCR beta family frequency picked out CMV carriers with the relevant HLA.

TCRdb recomputed calls from the reads with MiXCR, one row per CDR3 protein. The data show about 740,000 distinct CDR3 sequences, approximately 40% seen once. There are 13 residues in the CDR3. CDR1 is GTSNPN and CDR2 is SVGIG in the germline V gene (reference sequence). Germline trimming cut 7 bases from V and 0 bases from J; bases unmatched to any gene: 4. V and J are TRBV30 and TRBJ2-3; 7 nucleotides line up with TRBD1. Sequencing used PBMCs. The TCR sequence derives from a human donor in good health (CMV status not recorded). Some clones in this sample may be carry-over from other donors' samples. The CDR3 protein is CALQGESTDTQYF. The CDR3 DNA is TGTGCCTTGCAGGGGGAAAGCACAGATACGCAGTATTTT.